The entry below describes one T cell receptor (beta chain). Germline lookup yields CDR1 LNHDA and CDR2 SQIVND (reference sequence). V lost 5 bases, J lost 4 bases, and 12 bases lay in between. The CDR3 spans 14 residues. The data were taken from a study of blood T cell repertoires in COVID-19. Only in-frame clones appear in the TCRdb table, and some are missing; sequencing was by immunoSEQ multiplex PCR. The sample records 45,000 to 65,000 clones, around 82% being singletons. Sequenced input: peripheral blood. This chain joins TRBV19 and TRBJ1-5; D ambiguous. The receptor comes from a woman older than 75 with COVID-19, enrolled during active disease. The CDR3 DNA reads TGTGCCAGTAGTGAGAGTCCCGGTAATCAGCCCCAGCATTTT. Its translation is CASSESPGNQPQHF. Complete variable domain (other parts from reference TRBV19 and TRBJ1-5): DGGITQSPKYLFRKEGQNVTLSCEQNLNHDAMYWYRQDPGQGLRLIYYSQIVNDFQKGDIAEGYSVSREKKESFPLTVTSAQKNPTAFYLCASSESPGNQPQHFGDGTRLSIL.